These 30 T cell receptor beta chains were all obtained from the same sample, sequenced in a study of radiation and T cells in renal cell carcinoma. Profiled with immunoSEQ multiplex PCR; TCRdb holds only in-frame clones, not every one. The data show approximately 79,000 clones, with 82% seen just once and approximately 6.4% held by the top ten. Noted time point: blood 2 weeks post-SBRT. The sample's treatment: 15 Gy SBRT to primary tumor, nephrectomy 4 weeks later. Sample: blood, taken from a patient whose treatment included radiotherapy and nephrectomy. These receptors came from a man aged 60 to 69 with renal cell carcinoma.

This chain joins TRBV25-1 and TRBJ2-3, with D possibly being TRBD2 (6 bases). Germline values: CDR1 MGHDK, CDR2 SYGVNS. The CDR3 is 16 amino acids. Trimming removed 2 bases at V and 6 bases at J, with 18 bases between. DNA of the CDR3: TGTGCCAGCAGTGAACGAGGGGCGGGGTTAGGGGATACGCAGTATTTT. As protein: CASSERGAGLGDTQYF.

The chain recombines TRBV19 with TRBJ2-6; 7 bases fit TRBD1. The V gene's germline CDR1 is LNHDA and CDR2 SQIVND (reference sequence). Unmatched junction bases numbered 11, after V lost 5 bases and J lost 1 base. CDR3 length equals 18 residues. The CDR3 loop is CASSSPGQLLSGANVLTF. DNA for the CDR3: TGTGCCAGTAGTTCCCCGGGACAGCTTCTTTCTGGGGCCAACGTCCTGACTTTC.

The CDR3 protein is CASKWGQGYYGYTF. CDR3 bases: TGTGCCAGCAAATGGGGACAGGGCTACTATGGCTACACCTTC. This chain links TRBV27 with TRBJ1-2; 9 bases are a match to TRBD1. The CDR3 spans 14 residues. The J segment lost 3 bases and the V segment lost 7 bases, leaving 6 bases of the junction unmatched. CDR1 is MNHEY, CDR2 SMNVEV, per germline (reference sequence).

The genes are TRBV6-5 and TRBJ1-1; possibly TRBD1 for D (5 bases). From germline, CDR1 is MNHEY and CDR2 SVGAGI. The CDR3 is 14 amino acids. Trimming took off 6 bases at V and 6 bases at J, with 17 bases between the two ends. The CDR3 DNA sequence: TGTGCCAGCAGCCGTGACAGCGAAATGCCTGAAGCTTTCTTT. This gives the protein CASSRDSEMPEAFF.

The chain carries TRBV7-9 and TRBJ2-2; perhaps TRBD1 as D (7 bases). The CDR3 contains 14 residues. The germline V gene encodes CDR1 SEHNR and CDR2 FQNEAQ (reference sequence). Trimming shortened V by 5 bases and J by 5 bases, and 12 bases separated the two germline ends. CDR3 nucleotide sequence: TGTGCCAGCAGCCCGGGGGACAGAACCGGGGAGCTGTTTTTT. Its protein is CASSPGDRTGELFF.

The chain has TRBV15 and TRBJ2-1, with 9 nucleotides matching TRBD1. Trimming took 2 bases from V and 4 from J; bases not matched to a gene: 6. There are 16 residues in the CDR3. Germline CDR1 is LNHNV and CDR2 is YYDKDF (reference sequence). The CDR3 spells CATSRTGTGSYNEQFF. CDR3 DNA: TGTGCCACCAGCAGAACCGGGACAGGGAGTTACAATGAGCAGTTCTTC.

A single count supports this clone. The chain carries TRBV30 and TRBJ2-3, with D uncertain. Trimming removed 4 bases at V and 10 bases at J, with 15 bases between. The CDR3 length is 12 residues. The germline V gene has CDR1 GTSNPN and CDR2 SVGIG (reference sequence). In nucleotides, the CDR3 is TGTGCCTGGAATTTCGAAGGTCGGCCGCAGTATTTT. Translated: CAWNFEGRPQYF.

This CDR3 reads CASSQSAGGETQYF. In DNA, the CDR3 is TGTGCCAGCAGCCAGTCCGCGGGTGGGGAGACCCAGTACTTC. This chain uses TRBV7-2 with TRBJ2-5; D might be TRBD2 (5 bases). This CDR3 is built from 14 residues. Germline assignment: CDR1 SGHTA and CDR2 FQGNSA. Deletions cut 5 bases from V and 5 bases from J, with 15 bases between.

The chain is built from TRBV7-9 and TRBJ2-7, with a tentative D call TRBD1 (6 bases). Trimming stripped 1 base from V and 2 bases from J, with 12 bases between. In germline, CDR1 is SEHNR, CDR2 FQNEAQ (reference sequence). The length of the CDR3 is 15 residues. The CDR3 coding sequence is TGTGCCAGCAGCTTAGGGGGGCGCAGTCCCTACGAGCAGTACTTC. Protein product: CASSLGGRSPYEQYF. The complete variable domain, with remaining parts taken from reference TRBV7-9 and TRBJ2-7, reads DTGVSQNPRHKITKRGQNVTFRCDPISEHNRLYWYRQTLGQGPEFLTYFQNEAQLEKSRLLSDRFSAERPKGSFSTLEIQRTEQGDSAMYLCASSLGGRSPYEQYFGPGTRLTVT.

This clone occurred once. The chain links TRBV7-2 to TRBJ2-1; D gene uncertain. Germline-derived CDR1 and CDR2 are SGHTA and FQGNSA. Between the trimmed V and J ends, which lost 5 bases and 10 bases, there was a span of 12 bases. The CDR3 consists of 12 residues. This CDR3 reads CASSLSPGEQFF. The CDR3 DNA sequence: TGTGCCAGCAGCCTATCCCCGGGCGAGCAGTTCTTC.

The chain couples TRBV5-1 to TRBJ1-1, with a tentative D call TRBD1 (6 bases). Trimming stripped 6 bases from V and 0 bases from J, with 6 bases between. CDR1 and CDR2 (germline): SGHRS, YFSETQ. CDR3 length: 12 residues. The DNA of the CDR3 is TGCGCCAGCAAGGGGGTGAACACTGAAGCTTTCTTT. This gives the protein CASKGVNTEAFF.

The chain uses TRBV30 and TRBJ1-5, with a tentative D call TRBD1 (5 bases). The CDR3 is 13 amino acids. The germline CDR1 and CDR2 sequences are GTSNPN and SVGIG (reference sequence). Trimming left V 3 bases short and J 7 bases short, with 13 bases between. The CDR3 region is CAWRSGNNQPQHF. The CDR3 DNA is TGTGCCTGGAGGTCAGGGAACAACCAGCCCCAGCATTTT.

This clone has a handful of counts. The rearrangement links TRBV2 to TRBJ2-6; TRBD1 matches 9 bases. The germline CDR1 and CDR2 sequences are SNHLY and FYNNEI. CDR3 size: 17 residues. V gave up 9 bases and J gave up 1 base; unmatched junction bases: 10. CDR3 region: CARRLEQGASGANVLTF. The DNA of the CDR3 is TGTGCCAGACGGTTGGAACAGGGGGCTTCTGGGGCCAACGTCCTGACTTTC.

CDR3 sequence (DNA): TGTGCCAGCTCACCAAACCGGGACAGGTTCTCCTACGAGCAGTACTTC. This codes for CASSPNRDRFSYEQYF. The V and J genes are TRBV18 and TRBJ2-7; 8 bases line up with TRBD1. The CDR3 totals 16 residues. Losses at the gene ends were 2 bases for V and 0 bases for J; bases not matched to a gene: 6. Germline CDR1 KGHSH, CDR2 LQKENI.

To note about this clone: A read error may produce the germline difference seen at one junction end. The chain employs TRBV6-5 and TRBJ2-5; 8 nucleotides agree with TRBD1. The CDR3 contains 13 residues. Germline V gives CDR1 MNHEY, CDR2 SVGAGI. The CDR3 loop reads CATSQGAVETQYF. CDR3 DNA sequence: TGTGCCACCAGTCAGGGGGCTGTTGAGACCCAGTACTTC.

The chain has TRBV25-1 and TRBJ2-3, with 7 bases that match TRBD1. J was trimmed by 3 bases and V by 3 bases; bases with no gene match: 3. The CDR3 runs 14 residues. Germline values: CDR1 MGHDK, CDR2 SYGVNS. Written as DNA, the CDR3 is TGTGCCAGCAGTGAGATACAGGGGACAGATACGCAGTATTTT. Translated: CASSEIQGTDTQYF.

The chain uses TRBV28 and TRBJ1-4; TRBD1 agrees at 7 bases. The CDR3 contains 13 residues. V shed 11 bases and J 6 bases; nucleotides not matched to a gene: 9. CDR1 is MDHEN, CDR2 SYDVKM, per germline. For the CDR3, the DNA is TGTGCCTCCTGCCTGGGGACAGATGAAAAACTGTTTTTT. Translation: CASCLGTDEKLFF.

The chain joins TRBV27 to TRBJ1-5; D is uncertain. The V gene lost 3 bases and the J gene lost 7 bases, with 4 bases spanning the gap. This CDR3 spans 11 amino acids. Germline CDR1 is MNHEY and CDR2 is SMNVEV (reference sequence). This CDR3 reads CASSFRQPQHF. For the CDR3, the DNA is TGTGCCAGCAGTTTCAGGCAGCCCCAGCATTTT.

The chain carries TRBV4-1 and TRBJ2-7, with TRBD2 identical over 8 bases. This CDR3 has 15 amino acids. CDR1 and CDR2 from the germline V gene are MGHRA and YSYEKL. Trimming cost V 0 bases and J 3 bases; bases outside gene matches: 4. In nucleotides, the CDR3 is TGCGCCAGCAGCCAAGAACCTAGCGGGTACTACGAGCAGTACTTC. Its protein is CASSQEPSGYYEQYF.

This sequence joins TRBV7-9 and TRBJ2-7; 7 positions agree with TRBD1. The V gene end was trimmed by 4 bases and the J gene end by 3 bases; junction bases not matched to a gene: 12. CDR1 and CDR2 from the germline V gene are SEHNR and FQNEAQ (reference sequence). This CDR3 has 16 amino acids. DNA of the CDR3: TGTGCCAGCAGCTCCTACGACGCAGGGGGATTCTACGAGCAGTACTTC. As protein: CASSSYDAGGFYEQYF.

Only one count was recorded for this clone. This chain connects TRBV27 to TRBJ2-5; D gene unclear. V lost 4 bases to trimming and J lost 0 bases, with 6 bases between them. Germline V gives CDR1 MNHEY, CDR2 SMNVEV (reference sequence). This CDR3 spans 13 amino acids. CDR3 nucleotides: TGTGCCAGCAGTTCACGTAACCAAGAGACCCAGTACTTC. Translated, it gives CASSSRNQETQYF.

The chain joins TRBV10-3 to TRBJ2-1; D ambiguous. Deletions cut 3 bases from V and 8 bases from J, with 11 bases between. There are 13 residues in the CDR3. Germline lookup yields CDR1 ENHRY and CDR2 SYGVKD. The CDR3 coding sequence is TGTGCCATCAGTGACCCCCCATCCCATGAGCAGTTCTTC. As protein: CAISDPPSHEQFF.

This clone was observed once. The genes are TRBV11-2 and TRBJ2-7; 11 bases line up with TRBD2. V dropped 2 bases and J dropped 6; count of bases not matched to a gene: 15. CDR1 is SGHAT, CDR2 FQNNGV, per germline. The CDR3 has 18 amino acids. The CDR3 here is CASSLNGWGLAGGGEQYF. The CDR3 nucleotides read TGTGCCAGCAGCTTAAATGGGTGGGGCCTAGCGGGAGGAGGCGAGCAGTACTTC.

The J gene is TRBJ2-5, the V gene TRBV11-3; D tentatively reads TRBD1 or TRBD2 (6 bases each). V dropped 5 bases and J dropped 5 bases, with 18 bases sitting between them. The CDR3 totals 15 residues. Per germline, CDR1 SGHNT and CDR2 YENEEA. The CDR3 bases are TGTGCCAGCAGCCTCTCGGGGGCAGTAGGGGAGACCCAGTACTTC. Its protein product is CASSLSGAVGETQYF.

This chain uses TRBV10-3 with TRBJ1-5; possible D gene TRBD1, 5 bases. V was clipped by 0 bases and J by 3 bases, with 12 bases between them. The germline V gene has CDR1 ENHRY and CDR2 SYGVKD. There are 16 residues in the CDR3. This chain's CDR3 is CAISESAGRDNQPQHF. The CDR3 bases are TGTGCCATCAGTGAGTCTGCAGGGAGAGACAATCAGCCCCAGCATTTT.

The rearrangement uses TRBV5-1 and TRBJ2-6; TRBD1 aligns across 11 bases. This CDR3 is built from 19 residues. V trimming: 0 bases; J trimming: 0 bases; junction bases outside the gene matches: 5. Germline lookup yields CDR1 SGHRS and CDR2 YFSETQ. The CDR3, as DNA: TGCGCCAGCAGCTTGGCGGGGACAGGGGGGTCCTCTGGGGCCAACGTCCTGACTTTC. Translating gives CASSLAGTGGSSGANVLTF.

This clone was picked up a small number of times. This chain connects TRBV7-2 to TRBJ2-7, with 8 nucleotides matching TRBD1. From germline, CDR1 is SGHTA and CDR2 FQGNSA. Trimming removed 7 bases from V and 4 bases from J; junction bases left unmatched: 9. This CDR3 region has 14 residues. The CDR3 spells CASTMGTGPYEQYF. The CDR3 bases are TGTGCCAGCACCATGGGGACAGGACCTTACGAGCAGTACTTC.

This rearrangement joins TRBV19 to TRBJ2-7; maybe TRBD1 (5 bases). The CDR3 length is 11 residues. Looked up from germline, CDR1 is LNHDA and CDR2 is SQIVND (reference sequence). V was cut by 9 bases and J by 3 bases, with 9 bases left in between. CDR3 protein: CARRQFYEQYF. DNA for the CDR3: TGTGCCAGGAGACAGTTCTACGAGCAGTACTTC.

The chain carries TRBV5-1 and TRBJ2-1; 10 positions match TRBD2. The CDR3 sequence is 14 residues long. The germline V gene encodes CDR1 SGHRS and CDR2 YFSETQ. J was trimmed by 7 bases and V by 4 bases; bases with no gene match: 5. The CDR3 loop reads CASSKGLATNEQFF. The CDR3 nucleotides are TGCGCCAGCAGCAAGGGACTAGCGACGAATGAGCAGTTCTTC.

The chain combines TRBV28 with TRBJ2-7, with TRBD2 as a possible D gene (7 bases). The CDR3 is 14 residues long. Trimming pared 3 bases from V and 1 base from J, leaving 10 bases between. The germline V gene encodes CDR1 MDHEN and CDR2 SYDVKM. The chain's CDR3 is CASSLGGASYEQYF. The CDR3 region has the DNA TGTGCCAGCAGTTTGGGGGGGGCTTCCTACGAGCAGTACTTC.